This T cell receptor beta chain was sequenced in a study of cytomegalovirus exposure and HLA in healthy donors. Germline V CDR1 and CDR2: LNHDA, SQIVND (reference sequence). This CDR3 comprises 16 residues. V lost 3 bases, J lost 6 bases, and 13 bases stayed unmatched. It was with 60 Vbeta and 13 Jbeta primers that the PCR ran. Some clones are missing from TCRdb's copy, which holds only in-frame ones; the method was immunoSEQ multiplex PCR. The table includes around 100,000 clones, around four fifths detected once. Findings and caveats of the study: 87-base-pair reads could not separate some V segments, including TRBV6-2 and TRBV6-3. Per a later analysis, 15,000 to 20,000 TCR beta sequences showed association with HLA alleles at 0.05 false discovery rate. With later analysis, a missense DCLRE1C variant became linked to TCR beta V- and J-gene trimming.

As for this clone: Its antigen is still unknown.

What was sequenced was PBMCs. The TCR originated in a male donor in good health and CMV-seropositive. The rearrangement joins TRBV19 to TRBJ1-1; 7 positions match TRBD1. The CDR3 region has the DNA TGTGCCAGTAGTATTGAACAGGGGAAGTCGTATCCTGAAGCTTTCTTT. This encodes CASSIEQGKSYPEAFF.